This T cell receptor (beta chain) was retrieved from a study of blood T cell repertoires in COVID-19 (dated by TCRdb to 2020 to 2021). Looking at the study overall: Samples covering the acute and convalescent phases of COVID-19 were provided by collaborators in the United States, Italy and Spain. The prospective study material was composed of cDNA or gDNA derived from T cells, B-cell-depleted T cells, or PBMCs. The dataset comprised deeply sampled blood TCRbeta repertoires from subjects exposed to, actively infected with, or recovered from COVID-19. The repertoires were released in a freely available public database meant as a resource for research on the immune response to SARS-CoV-2. The samples were drawn from the first 160 participants of the ongoing ImmuneRACE study and from some 1,300 subjects provided by 6 global collaborators. A de-identified subject ID, COVID-19 status, age in years and sex were almost always included in the sample metadata. HLA class I and class II types, where available, came from metadata supplied by the sample provider rather than from assay-based typing. The research as a whole found: Clinical and demographic metadata were provided uncurated, with the amount varying by source and participant.

TCRbeta CDR3 regions were amplified from genomic DNA using the immunoSEQ Assay, a bias-controlled multiplex PCR. Per the authors' processing: The number of nucleated cells in each sample was estimated by amplification of reference gene primers within the assay. To quantify the absolute abundance of each unique TCRbeta CDR3 rearrangement, sequence reads were collapsed and filtered. For each sample, productive Simpson clonality was calculated as the square root of Simpson's diversity index across productive rearrangements. The clones in this table, taken by TCRdb from immuneACCESS, are in-frame only. Not every clone is retained; where verified, under half of the shortfall comes from an unresolved V gene, and the cause of the rest is unknown. V and J calls and clone size are those listed in that table; D and trimming were worked out from the DNA. For this sample the table gives tens of thousands of clones, of which 60% to 85% were detected only once. The biggest ten clones account for 15% to 25% of the sample.

The trim is 3 bases for V and 2 bases for J, with a gap of 11 bases between the germline ends. CDR1 and CDR2 are drawn from the germline V gene: SGDLS, YYNGEE. Including the terminal cysteine and phenylalanine, the CDR3 comprises 14 residues. Of all the DNA, just the CDR3 is kept, 42 bases in frame from base 1. As concerns this clone: This clone's antigen is unknown. No base quality information exists; no much larger clone differs at one position.

One collaborating source in Seattle enrolled patients during active infection and followed them longitudinally through the course of disease. Collaborating institutions collected whole blood in K2EDTA tubes following their own protocols. Collaborator samples were shipped for TCRbeta analysis as frozen whole blood, isolated PBMCs, or DNA extracted from either sample type. Sequenced: peripheral blood. The receptor comes from a man between 25 and 39 years old with COVID-19, enrolled during active disease. In this chain, TRBV9 is recombined with TRBJ1-1, and the D gene may be TRBD1, 5 bases matching. The CDR3 in this case is CASSGSTGNTEAFF. Read as DNA, the sequence is TGTGCCAGCAGCGGAAGCACAGGTAACACTGAAGCTTTCTTT.